This T cell receptor (beta chain) was recorded in a study of shared clonotypes between healthy human individuals. CDR1 is SGHVS, CDR2 FNYEAQ, per germline. CDR3 length: 16 amino acids. V lost 0 bases to trimming and J lost 2 bases; unmatched junction nucleotides: 5. The method was immunoSEQ multiplex PCR; TCRdb's version includes in-frame clones alone and lacks a portion of them. The sample consists of 190,000 or so clones, about 68% of them appearing once. The V gene is TRBV7-6, the J gene TRBJ2-3; 7 bases align to TRBD2. This TCR was recovered from a man aged 25-45 years in good health. The sample taken for sequencing was memory CD4+ T cells sorted from blood. As to subset: CD45RA-negative fraction. CDR3 DNA: TGTGCCAGCAGCTTAGCCACTAGCGCAACCACAGATACGCAGTATTTT. It encodes CASSLATSATTDTQYF. Using reference TRBV7-6 and TRBJ2-3 for the parts outside the CDR3, the full variable domain is GAGVSQSPRYKVTKRGQDVALRCDPISGHVSLYWYRQALGQGPEFLTYFNYEAQQDKSGLPNDRFSAERPEGSISTLTIQRTEQRDSAMYRCASSLATSATTDTQYFGPGTRLTVL.